The 21 T cell receptor beta chains presented below share a single source sample, sequenced in a study of T-cell memory formation after mild COVID-19. One entry per CDR3 protein, called by TCRdb with MiXCR from the 5' RACE reads. The sample shows about 270,000 distinct CDR3 sequences, about 16% of them seen only once. The sequenced sample was PBMCs or a T cell subset sorted from them (not recorded which). These receptors came from a man in his late teens or twenties who had mild COVID-19 (a few samples of this study predate the infection). Cell type and time point are not known.

V usage is TRBV4-2 and J usage is TRBJ1-3; D is undetermined. Germline V CDR1 and CDR2: LGHNA, YNFKEQ. This CDR3 region has 13 residues. V lost 8 bases and J lost 0, with 8 bases in between. Here the CDR3 DNA reads TGTGCCAGCTTCGAAAGCTCTGGAAACACCATATATTTT. Its protein product is CASFESSGNTIYF.

This clonotype was seen a handful of times. The J gene is TRBJ2-1, the V gene TRBV6-2 or TRBV6-3; 12 bases are a match to TRBD2. The germline V gene encodes CDR1 MNHEY and CDR2 SVGEGT. Losses at the gene ends were 11 bases for V and 7 bases for J; bases not matched to a gene: 12. The CDR3 runs 15 residues. The CDR3 nucleotides are TGTGCCTCCCTCTACCGGACTAGCGGGGTAAATGAGCAGTTCTTC. It codes for CASLYRTSGVNEQFF.

This clonotype was detected only a few times. V is TRBV6-6 and J is TRBJ2-4; tentative D call: TRBD2 (7 bases). CDR3 size: 17 residues. V lost 7 bases and J 2 bases, leaving 21 bases between the germline ends. Germline loops: CDR1 MNHNY, CDR2 SVGAGI (reference sequence). The CDR3 sequence: CASTHVGGRVTKNIQYF. DNA of the CDR3: TGTGCCAGCACCCACGTCGGGGGGCGCGTCACCAAAAACATTCAGTACTTC.

The chain links TRBV3-1 to TRBJ2-5; possible D gene TRBD1, 5 bases. In germline, CDR1 is LGHDT, CDR2 YNNKEL (reference sequence). V lost 1 base and J 0 bases, leaving 18 bases between the germline ends. The length of the CDR3 is 18 residues. CDR3 DNA sequence: TGTGCCAGCAGCCAAGTGAATAGGCCAGGGCCTAACCAAGAGACCCAGTACTTC. Its translation is CASSQVNRPGPNQETQYF.

This clonotype was seen repeatedly, ten times or more. The V and J genes are TRBV4-3 and TRBJ1-2; 7 positions agree with TRBD1. J was trimmed by 8 bases and V by 0 bases; bases with no gene match: 6. Germline V gene sequence: CDR1 LGHNA, CDR2 YSLEER. CDR3 length: 14 amino acids. The CDR3 is CASSQDEGARGYTF. For the CDR3, the DNA is TGCGCCAGCAGCCAAGATGAGGGGGCGCGGGGCTACACCTTC.

The V gene is TRBV27, the J gene TRBJ1-1, with D possibly TRBD1 on 6 matching bases. Germline V gene sequence: CDR1 MNHEY, CDR2 SMNVEV (reference sequence). V gave up 3 bases and J gave up 4 bases, with 12 bases separating them. This CDR3 is 14 amino acids long. For the CDR3, the DNA is TGTGCCAGCAGTTTGGGGGGGACACGCACTGAAGCTTTCTTT. The encoded protein is CASSLGGTRTEAFF.

This clonotype was seen repeatedly, ten times or more. This chain connects TRBV5-1 to TRBJ2-3, with D uncertain. This CDR3 has 15 amino acids. Deletions cut 0 bases from V and 2 bases from J, with 10 bases between. Germline loops: CDR1 SGHRS, CDR2 YFSETQ. The DNA for the CDR3 is TGCGCCAGCAGCTTGGAACCGGCGATCACAGATACGCAGTATTTT. Translated: CASSLEPAITDTQYF.

The V gene is TRBV27, the J gene TRBJ1-1; 10 bases fit TRBD1. Trimming at V came to 6 bases and at J to 1 base, leaving 5 bases not matched to a gene. Germline CDR1 reads MNHEY; CDR2 reads SMNVEV (reference sequence). The length of the CDR3 is 15 residues. DNA of the CDR3: TGTGCCAGCAGGCTCCGGACAGGGGGGAACACTGAAGCTTTCTTT. Translation: CASRLRTGGNTEAFF.

This clonotype was detected a few times. The rearrangement uses TRBV12-3 or TRBV12-4 and TRBJ2-3, with D perhaps assigned TRBD1 or TRBD2 (5 bases each). The V end lost 2 bases, the J end lost 0 bases, and 12 bases lay between the germline ends. The CDR3 is 16 residues long. The CDR3 DNA reads TGTGCCAGCAGTTTATCGGTAGGGACGAGCACAGATACGCAGTATTTT. Translating gives CASSLSVGTSTDTQYF.

CDR3 in amino acids: CASDTLAGGLNEQFF. In nucleotides, the CDR3 is TGTGCCAGCGACACCTTAGCGGGGGGGCTCAATGAGCAGTTCTTC. The V and J genes are TRBV25-1 and TRBJ2-1; 11 bases fit TRBD2. Germline assignment: CDR1 MGHDK and CDR2 SYGVNS. This CDR3 spans 15 amino acids. V shed 8 bases and J 6 bases; nucleotides not matched to a gene: 9.

V and J are TRBV29-1 and TRBJ2-2; possibly TRBD1 or TRBD2 for D (6 bases each). Germline CDR1 reads SQVTM; CDR2 reads ANQGSEA. The CDR3 length is 13 residues. V shed 7 bases and J shed 0 bases, with 9 bases lying between them. DNA for the CDR3: TGCAGCGGCGGGACAACGAACACCGGGGAGCTGTTTTTT. Amino acid sequence: CSGGTTNTGELFF.

The table lists this clonotype with a count of one. DNA for the CDR3: TGTGCCAGCAGGAGGGCGGGGGCAGGGGAGACCCAGTACTTC. Encoded protein: CASRRAGAGETQYF. This sequence joins TRBV11-2 and TRBJ2-5, with D perhaps matching TRBD2 (7 bases). Trimming took 6 bases from V and 5 from J, leaving 16 bases between them. CDR1 and CDR2 from the germline V gene are SGHAT and FQNNGV. CDR3 length equals 14 residues.

The sample holds a few counts of this clonotype. The chain carries TRBV4-2 and TRBJ2-7, with 8 positions matching TRBD1. The CDR3 consists of 16 residues. The V gene's germline CDR1 is LGHNA and CDR2 YNFKEQ. Trimming at V came to 2 bases and at J to 2 bases, leaving 8 bases not matched to a gene. The CDR3 loop reads CASSQRLLQGAYEQYF. CDR3 bases: TGTGCCAGCAGCCAAAGGCTCTTACAGGGGGCCTACGAGCAGTACTTC.

The rearrangement uses TRBV4-1 and TRBJ1-5; D gene unclear. CDR1 is MGHRA, CDR2 YSYEKL, per germline. Trimming took 1 base from V and 5 from J, leaving 15 bases between them. This CDR3 region has 16 residues. The CDR3 spells CASSQVGLRLDQPQHF. CDR3 nucleotide sequence: TGCGCCAGCAGCCAAGTGGGCCTGCGGTTAGATCAGCCCCAGCATTTT.

This chain connects TRBV11-1 to TRBJ2-2, with 8 nucleotides matching TRBD1. CDR3 length: 16 residues. The J segment lost 3 bases and the V segment lost 5 bases, leaving 8 bases of the junction unmatched. Germline values: CDR1 SGHAT, CDR2 FQDESV (reference sequence). CDR3 residues: CASSPQGASDTGELFF. CDR3 in DNA: TGTGCCAGCAGCCCCCAGGGGGCTAGCGACACCGGGGAGCTGTTTTTT.

This chain joins TRBV6-6 and TRBJ2-7; TRBD2 is a possible D gene (7 bases). V lost 6 bases to trimming and J lost 7 bases, with 16 bases between them. The CDR3 covers 13 residues. Germline V lookup: CDR1 MNHNY, CDR2 SVGAGI (reference sequence). The CDR3 spells CASRTWEGGEQYF. CDR3 bases: TGTGCCAGCAGGACCTGGGAGGGGGGGGAGCAGTACTTC.

The gene calls are TRBV7-2 and TRBJ2-1; no clear D gene. V was trimmed by 1 base and J by 4 bases, leaving 8 bases between them. Germline V gene sequence: CDR1 SGHTA, CDR2 FQGNSA. The CDR3 is 14 amino acids. CDR3 sequence reads: CASSLEGSYNEQFF. CDR3 bases: TGTGCCAGCAGCTTAGAGGGCTCGTACAATGAGCAGTTCTTC.

This clonotype was seen a handful of times. A junction boundary mismatches the germline segment, possibly from a read error. This chain links TRBV15 with TRBJ1-4, with D maybe TRBD1 (5 bases). This CDR3 spans 14 amino acids. Germline V gives CDR1 LNHNV, CDR2 YYDKDF (reference sequence). CDR3 coding DNA: TGTGCCACCAGCTTTCCAGGGACTAACGAAAAACTGTTTTTT. As protein: CATSFPGTNEKLFF.

CDR3 coding DNA: TGTGCCAGCAGCAAGGGACAGGGCTATGGCTACACCTTC. This encodes CASSKGQGYGYTF. This chain joins TRBV7-2 and TRBJ1-2; 9 positions match TRBD1. This CDR3 region has 13 residues. From germline, CDR1 is SGHTA and CDR2 FQGNSA. Unmatched junction bases numbered 2, after V lost 5 bases and J lost 4 bases.

In this sample, this clonotype turned up a few times. The V call is TRBV5-1, the J call TRBJ1-2, with 7 nucleotides matching TRBD1. Germline values: CDR1 SGHRS, CDR2 YFSETQ. Trimming took 1 base from V and 8 from J; bases not matched to a gene: 11. This CDR3 contains 15 residues. The CDR3 loop reads CASSLRQGGLGGYTF. CDR3 in DNA: TGCGCCAGCAGCTTGCGGCAGGGGGGACTCGGAGGCTACACCTTC. The variable domain in full, with the rest retrieved from reference TRBV5-1 and TRBJ1-2, is KAGVTQTPRYLIKTRGQQVTLSCSPISGHRSVSWYQQTPGQGLQFLFEYFSETQRNKGNFPGRFSGRQFSNSRSEMNVSTLELGDSALYLCASSLRQGGLGGYTFGSGTRLTVV.

The chain has TRBV7-2 and TRBJ1-3; D call uncertain. Per the germline V gene, CDR1 is SGHTA and CDR2 is FQGNSA. Trimming pared 9 bases from V and 0 bases from J, leaving 9 bases between. The CDR3 has 13 residues. The chain's CDR3 is CASVVSSGNTIYF. CDR3 DNA: TGTGCCAGTGTCGTTAGCTCTGGAAACACCATATATTTT.